This T cell receptor beta chain emerged from a study of human T cells and chemical hapten exposure. CDR1 is SGHTA, CDR2 FQGNSA, per germline. The CDR3 covers 22 residues. J was trimmed by 1 base and V by 5 bases; bases with no gene match: 25. This clonotype occurred many times. TCRdb re-called the RACE reads through MiXCR, storing one row per CDR3 protein. This sample carries roughly 80,000 distinct CDR3 sequences, around 9.4% of them seen once, and the ten largest clones take about 1.7%. Documented time point: healthy volunteer bleed at 6 weeks. Someone pulled total RNA out of unfractionated whole blood.

The receptor was isolated from a female donor in good health. Some clones in this sample may be carry-over from other donors' samples. This chain joins TRBV7-2 and TRBJ2-1; 8 positions agree with TRBD2. Material for sequencing was whole blood. As DNA, the CDR3 is TGTGCCAGCAGCCACCCGAGTTACAGCGCCCTTAGCGGGGCCCCTTCCTACAATGAGCAGTTCTTC. This codes for CASSHPSYSALSGAPSYNEQFF.